A selection of T cell receptor beta chains follows, all from one sample in a study of cytomegalovirus exposure and HLA in healthy donors. Profiled with immunoSEQ multiplex PCR; TCRdb holds only in-frame clones, not every one. The sample holds about 130,000 clones, approximately 92% seen once. The sequenced material came from PBMCs. These receptors all stem from a woman younger than 35 in good health and CMV-seronegative. The CDR3 runs from the conserved cysteine through the conserved F or W. A D gene is named only where the DNA matches it firmly.

>NA|TRBV9
CASSPGTSLGETQYF
>TRBD1|TRBV9
CASSVEGQGDSPLHF
>TRBD1|TRBV6-6
CASRLPGQQIRTF
>NA|TRBV5-8
CASYSGLVVYTF
>NA|TRBV7-3
CASSPHTTGELFF
>NA|TRBV2
CASSPGTPRWPQHF
>NA|TRBV7-3
CASSLQGGLYNEQFF
>NA|TRBV5-8
CASSLYGSDNQPQHF
>NA|TRBV5-1
CASSLDFNEQFF
>NA|TRBV5-5
CASSLDGYEQYF
>NA|TRBV5-1
CASRLPETGTGELFF
>TRBD2|TRBV18
CASSLGLAEETQYF
>TRBD1|TRBV7-9
CASSFWGQGQETQYF
>TRBD2|TRBV15
CATSRDPTSGDISEQFF
>TRBD2|TRBV4-1
CASSRVLAGGTTSTDTQYF
>TRBD1|TRBV6-5
CASSQDRPNSPLHF
>NA|TRBV7-8
CASSTMRANYGYTF
>NA|TRBV5-1
CASSLPETNNYGYTF
>NA|TRBV5-5
CASSGGLNKGEQYF
>TRBD1|TRBV10-2
CASSIQGARVSPLHF
>TRBD2|TRBV2
CASSHGGSRYEQYF
>NA|TRBV2
CASMRVGLNSPLHF
>TRBD1|TRBV7-2
CASSSDRQNGYTF